This paragraph reports one TCR beta chain. Its antigen is not identified. The record originates from a study of CD8+ T cells in alopecia areata. Looking at the study overall: Tofacitinib administration to treated patients was oral, at 5 to 10 mg twice daily. Dosing spanned 6 to 18 months on tofacitinib, then 6 months off drug. Study-wide points: Researchers report lesional scalp, most notably alopecia totalis/universalis, outstripped normal scalp in clonality.

Extracted RNA was reverse transcribed into cDNA, the sequencing template. The method was immunoSEQ multiplex PCR; TCRdb's version includes in-frame clones alone and lacks a portion of them. Of approximately 180,000 clones in the sample, 50% to 70% were seen once. Specimens obtained from alopecia areata patients comprised lesional scalp punch biopsies and peripheral blood. Germline CDR1 reads LGHNA; CDR2 reads YNFKEQ. The CDR3 sequence is 14 residues long. The V end lost 0 bases, the J end lost 8 bases, and 13 bases lay between the germline ends. This clonotype was obtained from a human donor with alopecia areata. The chain has TRBV4-2 and TRBJ1-2; D is unclear. Sequences were derived from CD4+ T cells sorted from blood, sampled at week 0. In nucleotides, the CDR3 is TGTGCCAGCAGCCAAGAAAAGGATGGTGGAGGCTACACCTTC. Protein sequence: CASSQEKDGGGYTF.